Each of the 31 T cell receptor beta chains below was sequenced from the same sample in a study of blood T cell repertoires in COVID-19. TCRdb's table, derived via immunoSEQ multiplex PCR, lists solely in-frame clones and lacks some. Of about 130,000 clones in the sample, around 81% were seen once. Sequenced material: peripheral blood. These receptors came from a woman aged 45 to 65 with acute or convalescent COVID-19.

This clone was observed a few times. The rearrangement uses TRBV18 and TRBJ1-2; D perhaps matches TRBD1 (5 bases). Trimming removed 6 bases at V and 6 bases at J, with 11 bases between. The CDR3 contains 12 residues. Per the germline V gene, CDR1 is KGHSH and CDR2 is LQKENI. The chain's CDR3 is CASSLKTDGYTF. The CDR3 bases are TGTGCCAGCTCGTTGAAGACAGATGGCTACACCTTC.

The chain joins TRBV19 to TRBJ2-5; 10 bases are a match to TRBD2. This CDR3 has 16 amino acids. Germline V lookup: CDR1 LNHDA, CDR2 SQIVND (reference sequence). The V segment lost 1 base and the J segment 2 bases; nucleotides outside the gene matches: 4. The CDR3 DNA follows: TGTGCCAGTAGTATAGGAGGTAGCGGGGGGCAAGAGACCCAGTACTTC. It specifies CASSIGGSGGQETQYF.

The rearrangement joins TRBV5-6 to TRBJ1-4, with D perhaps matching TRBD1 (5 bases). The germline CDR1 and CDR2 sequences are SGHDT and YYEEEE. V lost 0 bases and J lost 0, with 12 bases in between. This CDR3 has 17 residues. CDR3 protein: CASSLGGPTATNEKLFF. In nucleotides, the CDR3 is TGTGCCAGCAGCTTGGGTGGACCGACAGCAACTAATGAAAAACTGTTTTTT.

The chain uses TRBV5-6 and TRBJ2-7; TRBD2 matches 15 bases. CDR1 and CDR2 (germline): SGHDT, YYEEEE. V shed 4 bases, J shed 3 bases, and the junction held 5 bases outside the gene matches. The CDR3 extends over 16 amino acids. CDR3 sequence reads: CASSPWTSGGVYEQYF. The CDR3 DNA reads TGTGCCAGCAGCCCCTGGACTAGCGGGGGGGTCTACGAGCAGTACTTC.

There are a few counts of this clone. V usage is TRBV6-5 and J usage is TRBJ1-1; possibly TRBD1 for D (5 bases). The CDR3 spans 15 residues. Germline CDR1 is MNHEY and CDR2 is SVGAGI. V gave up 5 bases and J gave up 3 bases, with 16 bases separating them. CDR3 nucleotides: TGTGCCAGCAGTACCCCGAATGGGGGGGACACTGAAGCTTTCTTT. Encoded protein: CASSTPNGGDTEAFF.

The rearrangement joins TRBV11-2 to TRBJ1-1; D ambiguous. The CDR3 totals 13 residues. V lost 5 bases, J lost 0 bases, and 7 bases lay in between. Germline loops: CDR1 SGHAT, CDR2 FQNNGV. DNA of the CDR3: TGTGCCAGCAGCCCCCTCGTGAACACTGAAGCTTTCTTT. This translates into CASSPLVNTEAFF.

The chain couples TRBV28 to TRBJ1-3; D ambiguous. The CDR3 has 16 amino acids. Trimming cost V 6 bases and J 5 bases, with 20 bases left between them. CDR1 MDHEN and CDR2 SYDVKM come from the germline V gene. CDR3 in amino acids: CASSRPDSTARNTIYF. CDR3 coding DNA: TGTGCCAGCAGCCGACCGGACTCAACAGCAAGAAACACCATATATTTT.

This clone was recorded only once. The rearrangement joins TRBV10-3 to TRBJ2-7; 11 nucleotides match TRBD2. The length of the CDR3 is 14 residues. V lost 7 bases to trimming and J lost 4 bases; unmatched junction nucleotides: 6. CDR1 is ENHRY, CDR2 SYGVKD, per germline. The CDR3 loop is CAIKTSGSNYEQYF. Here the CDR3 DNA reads TGTGCCATCAAAACTAGCGGGAGTAATTACGAGCAGTACTTC.

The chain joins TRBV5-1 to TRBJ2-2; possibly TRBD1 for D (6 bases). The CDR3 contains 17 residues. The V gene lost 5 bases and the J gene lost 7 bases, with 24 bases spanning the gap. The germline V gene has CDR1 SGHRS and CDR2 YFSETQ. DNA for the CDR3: TGCGCCAGCAGTCAGAACACCGGGACACTATTAGGCGGGGAGCTGTTTTTT. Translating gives CASSQNTGTLLGGELFF.

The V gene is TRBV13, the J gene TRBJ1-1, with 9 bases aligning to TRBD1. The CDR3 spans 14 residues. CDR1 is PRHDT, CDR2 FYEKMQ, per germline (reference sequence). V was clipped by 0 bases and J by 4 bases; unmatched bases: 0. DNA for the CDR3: TGTGCCAGCAGCTTAGGACAGGGGGCCACTGAAGCTTTCTTT. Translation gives CASSLGQGATEAFF.

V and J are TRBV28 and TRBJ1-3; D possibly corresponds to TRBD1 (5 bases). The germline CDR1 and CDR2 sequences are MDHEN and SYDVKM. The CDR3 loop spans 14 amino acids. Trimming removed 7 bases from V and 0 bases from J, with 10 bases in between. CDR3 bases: TGTGCCAGCACAAGACAGTCCTCTGGAAACACCATATATTTT. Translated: CASTRQSSGNTIYF.

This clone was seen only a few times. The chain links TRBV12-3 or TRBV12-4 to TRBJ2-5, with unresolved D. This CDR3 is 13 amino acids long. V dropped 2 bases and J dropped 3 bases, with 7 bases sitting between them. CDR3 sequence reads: CASSLLRKETQYF. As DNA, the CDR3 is TGTGCCAGCAGTTTACTCAGAAAAGAGACCCAGTACTTC.

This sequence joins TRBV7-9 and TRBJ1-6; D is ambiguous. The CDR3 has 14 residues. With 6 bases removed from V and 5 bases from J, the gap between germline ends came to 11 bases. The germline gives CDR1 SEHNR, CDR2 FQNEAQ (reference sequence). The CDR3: CASSAWSDNSPLHF. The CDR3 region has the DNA TGTGCCAGCAGTGCGTGGAGTGATAATTCACCCCTCCACTTT.

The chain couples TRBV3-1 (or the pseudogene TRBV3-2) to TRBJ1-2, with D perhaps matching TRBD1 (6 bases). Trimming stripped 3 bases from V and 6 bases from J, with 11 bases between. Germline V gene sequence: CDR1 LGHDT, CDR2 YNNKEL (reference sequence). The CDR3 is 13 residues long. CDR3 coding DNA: TGTGCCAGCAGCCATACAGGGTCTGATGGCTACACCTTC. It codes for CASSHTGSDGYTF.

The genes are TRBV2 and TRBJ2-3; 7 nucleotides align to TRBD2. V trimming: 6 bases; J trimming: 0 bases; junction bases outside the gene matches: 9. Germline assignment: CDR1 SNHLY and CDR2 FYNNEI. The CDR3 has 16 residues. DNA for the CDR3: TGTGCCAGCAGGAGCGGGAACCTCTTTAGCACAGATACGCAGTATTTT. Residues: CASRSGNLFSTDTQYF.

The CDR3 reads CASSPRGVAFF. The CDR3 nucleotides read TGTGCCAGCAGTCCCCGGGGGGTAGCTTTCTTT. The chain joins TRBV28 to TRBJ1-1; TRBD1 is a possible D gene (5 bases). V dropped 5 bases and J dropped 10 bases, with 11 bases sitting between them. CDR3 size: 11 residues. Germline V lookup: CDR1 MDHEN, CDR2 SYDVKM.

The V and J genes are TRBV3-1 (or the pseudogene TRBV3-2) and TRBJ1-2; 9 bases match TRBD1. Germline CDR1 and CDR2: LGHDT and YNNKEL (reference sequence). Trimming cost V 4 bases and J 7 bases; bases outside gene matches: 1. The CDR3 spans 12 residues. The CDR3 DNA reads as TGTGCCAGCAGCCGGACAGGGGTTGGCTACACCTTC. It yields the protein CASSRTGVGYTF.

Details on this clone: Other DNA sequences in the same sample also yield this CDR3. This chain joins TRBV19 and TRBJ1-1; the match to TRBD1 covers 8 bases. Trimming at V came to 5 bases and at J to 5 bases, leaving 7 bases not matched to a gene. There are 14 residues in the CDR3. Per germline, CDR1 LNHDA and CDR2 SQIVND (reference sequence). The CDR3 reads CASSADRVNTEAFF. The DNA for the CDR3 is TGTGCCAGTAGTGCGGACAGGGTAAATACTGAAGCTTTCTTT.

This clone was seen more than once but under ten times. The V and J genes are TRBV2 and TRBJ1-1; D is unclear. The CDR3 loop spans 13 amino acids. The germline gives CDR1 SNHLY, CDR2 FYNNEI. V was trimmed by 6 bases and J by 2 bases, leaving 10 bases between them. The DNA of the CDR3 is TGTGCCAGCAGATTTCAGGAAAACACTGAAGCTTTCTTT. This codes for CASRFQENTEAFF.

DNA for the CDR3: TGTGCCAGCAGAGCTCACGACAGGGATAACTACGAGCAGTACTTC. Translated: CASRAHDRDNYEQYF. The chain uses TRBV6-6 and TRBJ2-7; 7 nucleotides agree with TRBD1. Looked up from germline, CDR1 is MNHNY and CDR2 is SVGAGI (reference sequence). This CDR3 contains 15 residues. The trim removed 6 bases at V and 3 bases at J, leaving 11 bases unmatched.

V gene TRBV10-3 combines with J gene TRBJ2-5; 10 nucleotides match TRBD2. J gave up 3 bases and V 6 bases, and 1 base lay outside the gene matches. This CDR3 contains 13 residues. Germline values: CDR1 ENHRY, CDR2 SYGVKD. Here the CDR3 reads CAIRLAGEETQYF. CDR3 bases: TGTGCCATCAGGCTAGCGGGGGAAGAGACCCAGTACTTC.

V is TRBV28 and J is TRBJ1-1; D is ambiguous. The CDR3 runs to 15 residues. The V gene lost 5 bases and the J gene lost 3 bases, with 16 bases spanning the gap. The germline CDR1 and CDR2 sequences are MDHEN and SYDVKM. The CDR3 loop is CASSIVAELDTEAFF. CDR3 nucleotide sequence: TGTGCCAGCAGTATCGTGGCAGAATTGGACACTGAAGCTTTCTTT. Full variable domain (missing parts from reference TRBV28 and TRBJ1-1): DVKVTQSSRYLVKRTGEKVFLECVQDMDHENMFWYRQDPGLGLRLIYFSYDVKMKEKGDIPEGYSVSREKKERFSLILESASTNQTSMYLCASSIVAELDTEAFFGQGTRLTVV.

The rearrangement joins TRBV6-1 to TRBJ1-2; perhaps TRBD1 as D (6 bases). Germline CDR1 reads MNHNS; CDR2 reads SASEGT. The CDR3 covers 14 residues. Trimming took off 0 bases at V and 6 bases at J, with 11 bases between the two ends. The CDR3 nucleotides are TGTGCCAGCAGTGAAGCGGGGGCAGGGGATGGCTACACCTTC. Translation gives CASSEAGAGDGYTF.

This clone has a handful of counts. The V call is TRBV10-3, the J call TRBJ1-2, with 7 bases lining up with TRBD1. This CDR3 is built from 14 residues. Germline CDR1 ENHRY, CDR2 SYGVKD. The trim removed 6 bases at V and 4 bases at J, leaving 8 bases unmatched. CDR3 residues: CAIRGQNRSYGYTF. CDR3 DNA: TGTGCCATCAGGGGACAGAATCGAAGCTATGGCTACACCTTC.

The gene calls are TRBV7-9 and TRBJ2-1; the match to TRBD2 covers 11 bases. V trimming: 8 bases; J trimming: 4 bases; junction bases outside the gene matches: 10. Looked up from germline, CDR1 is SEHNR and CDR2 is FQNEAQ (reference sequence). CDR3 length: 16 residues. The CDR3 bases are TGTGCCAGCGGGACGTTGGGACTAGCGGTATACAATGAGCAGTTCTTC. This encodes CASGTLGLAVYNEQFF.

The CDR3 nucleotides are TGTGCCAGCAGTACCTCGGACAGGGGGTTTGGGAACACTGAAGCTTTCTTT. This gives the protein CASSTSDRGFGNTEAFF. V gene TRBV28 combines with J gene TRBJ1-1; 10 positions match TRBD1. Germline CDR1 MDHEN, CDR2 SYDVKM. This CDR3 contains 17 residues. The V gene end was trimmed by 5 bases and the J gene end by 1 base; junction bases not matched to a gene: 10.

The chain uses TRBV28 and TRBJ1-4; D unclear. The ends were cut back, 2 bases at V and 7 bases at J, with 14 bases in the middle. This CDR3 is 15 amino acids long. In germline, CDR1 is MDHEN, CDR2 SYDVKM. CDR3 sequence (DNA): TGTGCCAGCAGTTTAAAGGCTAGAGCGGGTGAAAAACTGTTTTTT. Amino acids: CASSLKARAGEKLFF.

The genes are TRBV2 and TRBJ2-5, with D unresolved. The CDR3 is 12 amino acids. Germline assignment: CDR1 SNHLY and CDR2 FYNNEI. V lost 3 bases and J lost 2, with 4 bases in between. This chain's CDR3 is CASSDQQETQYF. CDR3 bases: TGTGCCAGCAGTGATCAGCAAGAGACCCAGTACTTC.

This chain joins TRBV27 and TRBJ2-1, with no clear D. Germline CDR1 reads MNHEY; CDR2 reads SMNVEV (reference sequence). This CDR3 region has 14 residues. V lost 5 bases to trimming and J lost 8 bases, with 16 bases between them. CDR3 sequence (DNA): TGTGCCAGCAGTCGGTTCACTGCCCCCGATGAGCAGTTCTTC. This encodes CASSRFTAPDEQFF.

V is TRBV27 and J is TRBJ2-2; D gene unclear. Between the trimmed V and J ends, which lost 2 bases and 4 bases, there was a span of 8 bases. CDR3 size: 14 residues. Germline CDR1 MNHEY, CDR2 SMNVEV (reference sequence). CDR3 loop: CASSLTWATGELFF. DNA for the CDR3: TGTGCCAGCAGTTTAACTTGGGCCACCGGGGAGCTGTTTTTT.

The CDR3 sequence is CASSLATSGVETQYF. For the CDR3, the DNA is TGCGCCAGCAGCTTGGCAACTAGCGGGGTGGAGACCCAGTACTTC. The rearrangement uses TRBV5-1 and TRBJ2-5, with TRBD2 identical over 10 bases. V lost 0 bases, J lost 5 bases, and 4 bases stayed unmatched. CDR3 length equals 15 residues. The germline CDR1 and CDR2 sequences are SGHRS and YFSETQ.